This record looks at one TCR beta chain sequence and its context. This CDR3 is built from 14 residues. V was pared by 5 bases and J by 1 base, with 11 bases between. Germline CDR1 reads LNHDA; CDR2 reads SQIVND (reference sequence). This sample stems from a study of blood T cell repertoires in COVID-19. Study at large: Spain, Italy and the United States supplied samples that represented acute and convalescent COVID-19. The analysed material was cDNA or gDNA that came from T cells, B-cell-depleted T cells, or PBMCs.

Source study methods: Cell counts per sample came from amplifying reference gene primers. The protocol was immunoSEQ multiplex PCR, while the TCRdb copy is restricted to in-frame clones and leaves out a portion. V, J and clone size derive from that table, while D and trimming were established from the DNA sequence. The repertoire consists of about 26,000 clones, with around 90% occurring once and the leading ten covering around 11%. Sequencing was performed on peripheral blood. The V call is TRBV19, the J call TRBJ2-5; maybe TRBD2 (6 bases). The TCR comes from a man in his 70s with acute or convalescent COVID-19. CDR3 region: CASSPRDLQETQYF. CDR3 sequence (DNA): TGTGCCAGTAGTCCGCGGGACCTCCAAGAGACCCAGTACTTC. Together with reference TRBV19 and TRBJ2-5, the CDR3 gives the full variable domain: DGGITQSPKYLFRKEGQNVTLSCEQNLNHDAMYWYRQDPGQGLRLIYYSQIVNDFQKGDIAEGYSVSREKKESFPLTVTSAQKNPTAFYLCASSPRDLQETQYFGPGTRLLVL.